The next 21 T cell receptor beta chains were all read from a single sample in a study of OX40 agonist ivuxolimab in advanced cancers. Clones were read by immunoSEQ multiplex PCR, and TCRdb kept only the in-frame ones, dropping some. This table has 20,000 to 25,000 clones, nearly 90% appearing once. Here the sequenced sample was CD4+ or CD8+ T cells sorted from blood, taken in a trial of the OX40 agonist ivuxolimab. These receptor sequences come from an adult with an advanced solid tumor such as melanoma, head and neck, liver or kidney cancer.

The chain links TRBV15 to TRBJ2-2, with 7 positions matching TRBD1. This CDR3 spans 14 amino acids. CDR1 is LNHNV and CDR2 is YYDKDF in the germline V gene (reference sequence). J gave up 7 bases and V 1 base, and 3 bases lay outside the gene matches. In nucleotides, the CDR3 is TGTGCCACCAGCAGAGGAGGGGGCAACGGGGAGCTGTTTTTT. It is translated as CATSRGGGNGELFF.

This sequence joins TRBV5-8 and TRBJ2-5, with a weak D call TRBD2 (7 bases). Germline lookup yields CDR1 SGHTS and CDR2 YDEGEE. CDR3 size: 13 residues. The V end lost 3 bases, the J end lost 5 bases, and 11 bases lay between the germline ends. The CDR3 DNA reads as TGTGCCAGCAGCTGGGGGGGCTTGGAGACCCAGTACTTC. Translating it yields CASSWGGLETQYF.

J is TRBJ2-5 and V is TRBV7-9; 9 bases match TRBD2. Unmatched junction bases numbered 5, after V lost 2 bases and J lost 1 base. This CDR3 is built from 16 residues. The germline V gene encodes CDR1 SEHNR and CDR2 FQNEAQ (reference sequence). The CDR3 region has the DNA TGTGCCAGCAGCTTAAAACCTAGCGGGGCCCAAGAGACCCAGTACTTC. Translation gives CASSLKPSGAQETQYF.

The genes are TRBV9 and TRBJ2-7, with 7 bases aligning to TRBD1. CDR3 length: 15 residues. The V gene's germline CDR1 is SGDLS and CDR2 YYNGEE. The junction had 6 bases not matched to a gene; V was cut back by 1 base and J by 2 bases. CDR3 DNA sequence: TGTGCCAGCAGCGTAAGCGTAGGGGGCACCTACGAGCAGTACTTC. It is translated as CASSVSVGGTYEQYF.

The V gene is TRBV4-3, the J gene TRBJ2-6; no clear D gene. In germline, CDR1 is LGHNA, CDR2 YSLEER. CDR3 length equals 17 residues. V lost 5 bases and J 5 bases, leaving 19 bases between the germline ends. The CDR3 DNA reads TGCGCCAGCAGCTGGTCACCGTCACAAAGTCGGGCCAACGTCCTGACTTTC. Protein product: CASSWSPSQSRANVLTF.

The chain couples TRBV6-6 to TRBJ1-3, with D unresolved. Germline assignment: CDR1 MNHNY and CDR2 SVGAGI (reference sequence). The length of the CDR3 is 12 residues. The V end lost 5 bases, the J end lost 6 bases, and 8 bases lay between the germline ends. The CDR3: CASSALVNTIYF. The CDR3 DNA is TGTGCCAGCAGTGCGCTAGTAAACACCATATATTTT.

The V and J genes are TRBV14 and TRBJ2-7; 9 bases map to TRBD2. This CDR3 comprises 16 residues. Looked up from germline, CDR1 is SGHDN and CDR2 is FVKESK. V dropped 4 bases and J dropped 5; count of bases not matched to a gene: 12. The CDR3 reads CASSLGAAGGIHEQYF. For the CDR3, the DNA is TGTGCCAGCAGCCTTGGCGCTGCGGGAGGGATACACGAGCAGTACTTC.

The chain has TRBV5-4 and TRBJ1-2; D gene unclear. Germline V gene data show CDR1 as SGHNT and CDR2 as YYREEE (reference sequence). V gave up 1 base and J gave up 0 bases, with 10 bases separating them. CDR3 size: 15 residues. The CDR3 coding sequence is TGTGCCAGCAGCTTGTTTACGTTTCCTAACTATGGCTACACCTTC. Protein product: CASSLFTFPNYGYTF.

This clone was seen a single time. V and J are TRBV5-6 and TRBJ2-3, with 8 bases matching TRBD2. Germline V gene data show CDR1 as SGHDT and CDR2 as YYEEEE. Trimming took 4 bases from V and 5 from J; bases not matched to a gene: 9. The CDR3 covers 15 residues. This chain's CDR3 is CASSQQAGVVDTQYF. CDR3 nucleotide sequence: TGTGCCAGCAGCCAACAAGCGGGAGTGGTAGATACGCAGTATTTT.

V is TRBV5-6 and J is TRBJ1-5; D is unclear. V lost 1 base and J 13 bases, leaving 15 bases between the germline ends. The CDR3 is 13 amino acids. CDR1 SGHDT and CDR2 YYEEEE come from the germline V gene. The CDR3 here is CASSLLSGREQHF. The DNA for the CDR3 is TGTGCCAGCAGCTTGCTATCTGGGAGGGAACAGCATTTT.

This clone was counted once. The chain uses TRBV27 and TRBJ1-4, with 11 bases fitting TRBD1. Germline trimming cut 3 bases from V and 8 bases from J; bases unmatched to any gene: 5. The CDR3 totals 15 residues. Germline CDR1 is MNHEY and CDR2 is SMNVEV (reference sequence). CDR3 loop: CASSFGTGGGEKLFF. The CDR3, as DNA: TGTGCCAGCAGTTTCGGGACAGGGGGGGGAGAAAAACTGTTTTTT.

The V gene is TRBV6-1, the J gene TRBJ2-5; 8 bases fit TRBD1. The CDR3 sequence is 14 residues long. Germline CDR1 and CDR2: MNHNS and SASEGT. V gave up 6 bases and J gave up 5 bases; unmatched junction bases: 8. The CDR3, as DNA: TGTGCCAGCAGCAGCAAGACAGGGGTCGAGACCCAGTACTTC. Protein: CASSSKTGVETQYF.

The V call is TRBV19, the J call TRBJ1-1, with D tentatively TRBD1 (5 bases). The CDR3 consists of 15 residues. The V end lost 5 bases, the J end lost 4 bases, and 17 bases lay between the germline ends. Germline V CDR1 and CDR2: LNHDA, SQIVND (reference sequence). The CDR3 loop is CASSLSPGSGTEAFF. CDR3 DNA sequence: TGTGCCAGTAGTCTGTCCCCAGGGAGTGGCACTGAAGCTTTCTTT.

The rearrangement joins TRBV2 to TRBJ2-5, with D tentatively TRBD2 (5 bases). V lost 8 bases and J lost 2, with 15 bases in between. From germline, CDR1 is SNHLY and CDR2 FYNNEI. CDR3 length: 14 residues. For the CDR3, the DNA is TGTGCCAGCCTAAGACTACGCCAACAAGAGACCCAGTACTTC. Residues: CASLRLRQQETQYF.

This clone was observed a single time. The V call is TRBV5-6, the J call TRBJ2-5, with D maybe TRBD2 (6 bases). The germline CDR1 and CDR2 sequences are SGHDT and YYEEEE. With 4 bases removed from V and 5 bases from J, the gap between germline ends came to 15 bases. The CDR3 is made up of 14 amino acids. CDR3 sequence (DNA): TGTGCCAGCAGCCCGGGAGCTTCGAGGGAGACCCAGTACTTC. Translated, it gives CASSPGASRETQYF.

This clone was counted once. The chain uses TRBV5-6 and TRBJ2-1; the D is unclear. V was shortened by 4 bases and J by 2 bases, with 10 bases between the two germline ends. Germline V gene lookup returns CDR1 SGHDT and CDR2 YYEEEE. The CDR3 has 14 residues. DNA of the CDR3: TGTGCCAGCAGCCCCAGCCCTACCTACAATGAGCAGTTCTTC. Protein product: CASSPSPTYNEQFF.

The genes are TRBV7-8 and TRBJ2-7; D possibly corresponds to TRBD2 (6 bases). The germline CDR1 and CDR2 sequences are SGHVS and FQNEAQ. The V gene lost 4 bases and the J gene lost 0 bases, with 13 bases spanning the gap. This CDR3 spans 15 amino acids. CDR3 sequence reads: CASSYRDSSSYEQYF. CDR3 bases: TGTGCCAGCAGCTACCGGGACTCAAGCTCCTACGAGCAGTACTTC.

This CDR3 is CASHGTADSYGYTF. The CDR3, as DNA: TGTGCCAGCCACGGGACAGCCGATAGCTATGGCTACACCTTC. The genes are TRBV9 and TRBJ1-2, with 7 nucleotides matching TRBD1. V lost 7 bases and J lost 4; bases outside the gene matches: 10. Germline assignment: CDR1 SGDLS and CDR2 YYNGEE. The CDR3 covers 14 residues.

The table lists this clone with a few counts. V usage is TRBV30 and J usage is TRBJ2-7; 7 bases agree with TRBD1. This CDR3 is 18 amino acids long. The junction had 23 bases not matched to a gene; V was cut back by 4 bases and J by 5 bases. Germline assignment: CDR1 GTSNPN and CDR2 SVGIG (reference sequence). CDR3 bases: TGTGCCTGGACCCGGGACAGAGATTTGGACGGGAAGGGGCACGAGCAGTACTTC. This translates into CAWTRDRDLDGKGHEQYF.

The chain has TRBV13 and TRBJ2-7; 7 bases fit TRBD1. The CDR3 totals 15 residues. Per the germline V gene, CDR1 is PRHDT and CDR2 is FYEKMQ (reference sequence). The V segment lost 4 bases and the J segment 6 bases; nucleotides outside the gene matches: 12. CDR3 residues: CASSSRFDRESEQYF. In DNA form, the CDR3 reads TGTGCCAGCAGCTCCCGCTTTGACAGGGAAAGCGAGCAGTACTTC.

The gene calls are TRBV12-5 and TRBJ1-2; D is undetermined. The ends were cut back, 1 base at V and 8 bases at J, with 14 bases in the middle. CDR3 length equals 14 residues. Per germline, CDR1 LGHNT and CDR2 FRNRAP. This chain's CDR3 is CASGLAGFLEGYTF. The CDR3, as DNA: TGTGCTAGTGGTTTGGCGGGCTTCCTGGAGGGCTACACCTTC. Full variable domain (rest looked up from reference TRBV12-5 and TRBJ1-2): DARVTQTPRHKVTEMGQEVTMRCQPILGHNTVFWYRQTMMQGLELLAYFRNRAPLDDSGMPKDRFSAEMPDATLATLKIQPSEPRDSAVYFCASGLAGFLEGYTFGSGTRLTVV.